The 8 T cell receptor beta chains reported below all come from one sample, sequenced in a study of breast tumors, draining lymph nodes, adjacent tissues (dated by TCRdb to about 2016). The axillary draining lymph nodes of breast cancer patients were the source of the lymph node samples. To prepare the library, multiplex PCR was applied. The listed sequencing device is Illumina HiSeq 2000. Using fastp at Q25 and MiXCR, TCRdb reprocessed the public reads and kept productive beta chains. Identical CDR3 proteins give one entry, which carries the most common genes and DNA. For this sample there are about 140,000 distinct CDR3 sequences; about 33% appear just once. About 2.5% of the sample is in the top ten clones. Material for sequencing was axillary lymph node tissue. The receptor source for this set is a female donor with breast cancer. Some clones in this sample may be carry-over from other donors' samples.

This chain connects TRBV20-1 to TRBJ1-6; TRBD1 matches 11 bases. V lost 4 bases and J lost 5; bases outside the gene matches: 13. The CDR3 consists of 18 residues. CDR1 is DFQATT, CDR2 SNEGSKA, per germline (reference sequence). CDR3 nucleotides: TGCAGTGCTACATGGACAGGGGGCACTGAAGATCATAATTCACCCCTCCACTTT. Translating gives CSATWTGGTEDHNSPLHF.

This clonotype showed up many times. J is TRBJ2-5 and V is TRBV20-1, with D uncertain. The CDR3 has 14 residues. Germline CDR1 and CDR2: DFQATT and SNEGSKA (reference sequence). Between the trimmed V and J ends, which lost 6 bases and 5 bases, there was a span of 19 bases. The CDR3 DNA follows: TGCAGTGCAGCCAGGACGGAGATAGGGGAGACCCAGTACTTC. Amino acid sequence: CSAARTEIGETQYF.

On this clonotype: One end of the junction fails to match germline, which may point to a read error. The chain has TRBV19 and TRBJ1-5, with TRBD1 as a possible D gene (6 bases). Germline CDR1 and CDR2: LNHDA and SQIVND (reference sequence). This CDR3 region has 15 residues. The CDR3 reads CASNDWGGFNQPQHF. The CDR3 DNA reads as TGCGCCAGTAATGACTGGGGGGGCTTTAATCAGCCCCAGCATTTT.

The gene calls are TRBV20-1 and TRBJ2-5, with 8 bases fitting TRBD2. Germline-derived CDR1 and CDR2 are DFQATT and SNEGSKA (reference sequence). Germline trimming cut 5 bases from V and 5 bases from J; bases unmatched to any gene: 7. This CDR3 is built from 13 residues. CDR3 in DNA: TGCAGTGCTCGCCCCCCTAGCGGGGAGACCCAGTACTTC. It yields the protein CSARPPSGETQYF.

Ten or more counts support this clonotype. V gene TRBV30 combines with J gene TRBJ1-2; 7 bases line up with TRBD1. Trimming took 7 bases from V and 3 from J; bases not matched to a gene: 11. The CDR3 totals 14 residues. Germline CDR1 GTSNPN, CDR2 SVGIG (reference sequence). CDR3 loop: CAYTQGSNDYGYTF. Here the CDR3 DNA reads TGTGCCTATACACAGGGGTCGAACGACTATGGCTACACCTTC. Combining the CDR3 with reference TRBV30 and TRBJ1-2 gives the whole variable domain SQTIHQWPATLVQPVGSPLSLECTVEGTSNPNLYWYRQAAGRGLQLLFYSVGIGQISSEVPQNLSASRPQDRQFILSSKKLLLSDSGFYLCAYTQGSNDYGYTFGSGTRLTVV.

This clonotype was found once. V gene TRBV15 combines with J gene TRBJ2-1; D not resolved. Germline assignment: CDR1 LNHNV and CDR2 YYDKDF (reference sequence). Trimming cost V 5 bases and J 2 bases, with 16 bases left between them. CDR3 size: 16 residues. The CDR3 loop is CATSPDIGWTYNEQFF. The CDR3 DNA is TGTGCCACCAGCCCAGATATAGGATGGACCTACAATGAGCAGTTCTTC.

In the case of this clonotype: Just one base apart from a much larger clone, this may be a read error. The chain combines TRBV12-1 with TRBJ1-3; whether TRBD1, the table's D call, matches the DNA was not checked. TRBV12-1 is tagged as a pseudogene. This CDR3 has 18 amino acids. The CDR3 loop is CASSVERTVVSPGNTIYF. DNA for the CDR3: TGTGCCAGCAGCGTCGAGAGGACGGTCGTGTCCCCTGGAAACACCATATATTTT.

V gene TRBV29-1 combines with J gene TRBJ1-1; the D gene is possibly TRBD1 (6 bases). Germline V lookup: CDR1 SQVTM, CDR2 ANQGSEA. Trimming stripped 1 base from V and 5 bases from J, with 11 bases between. The CDR3 consists of 13 residues. The CDR3 sequence: CSVEGGGGTEAFF. CDR3 coding DNA: TGCAGCGTTGAAGGGGGGGGCGGAACTGAAGCTTTCTTT.